Shown below are 9 T cell receptor beta chains from a single sample sequenced in a study of shared clonotypes between healthy human individuals. Measured with immunoSEQ multiplex PCR; TCRdb has only the in-frame clones, and not every one. Counted here are about 1,900,000 clones, just under 95% occurring once; the ten biggest clones make up 1% to 1.5%. Naive CD8 cells lacked CD45RO and underwent positive selection for CCR7, leaving out terminally differentiated effector memory CD45RA+ cells. Sample: naive CD8+ T cells sorted from blood. The source of these receptors is a man between 18 and 29 years old in good health.

The chain links TRBV5-4 to TRBJ2-7; 8 nucleotides line up with TRBD1. Trimming removed 1 base from V and 6 bases from J; junction bases left unmatched: 3. The germline V gene has CDR1 SGHNT and CDR2 YYREEE (reference sequence). The CDR3 sequence is 13 residues long. The CDR3 reads CASSLQGALEQYF. CDR3 DNA sequence: TGTGCCAGCAGCTTGCAGGGGGCTCTCGAGCAGTACTTC.

This clone was seen just once. The rearrangement uses TRBV11-2 and TRBJ2-7, with D perhaps TRBD1 or TRBD2 (5 bases each). The ends were cut back, 5 bases at V and 3 bases at J, with 11 bases in the middle. The germline V gene encodes CDR1 SGHAT and CDR2 FQNNGV. The CDR3 loop spans 13 amino acids. The CDR3 loop is CASSPGPYYEQYF. DNA for the CDR3: TGTGCCAGCAGCCCGGGACCATACTACGAGCAGTACTTC.

This chain links TRBV6-5 with TRBJ2-7; TRBD1 matches at 9 bases. Trimming removed 2 bases from V and 5 bases from J; junction bases left unmatched: 7. This CDR3 has 15 residues. Germline values: CDR1 MNHEY, CDR2 SVGAGI. In nucleotides, the CDR3 is TGTGCCAGCAGTTACCTGGGGACAGGGTCAGACGAGCAGTACTTC. Its translation: CASSYLGTGSDEQYF.

For the CDR3, the DNA is TGTGCCTGGAGTGTACGGGGGGACTCGCTAAGCACAGATACGCAGTATTTT. It yields the protein CAWSVRGDSLSTDTQYF. The chain is built from TRBV30 and TRBJ2-3, with 7 nucleotides matching TRBD2. Germline-derived CDR1 and CDR2 are GTSNPN and SVGIG (reference sequence). With 0 bases clipped from V and 0 bases from J, the junction kept 9 bases outside the gene matches. This CDR3 comprises 17 residues.

The chain couples TRBV4-1 to TRBJ2-7; TRBD1 matches at 7 bases. V dropped 1 base and J dropped 4; count of bases not matched to a gene: 4. Germline V gene lookup returns CDR1 MGHRA and CDR2 YSYEKL. The CDR3 is 14 residues long. In nucleotides, the CDR3 is TGCGCCAGCAGCCAAGGAGGGGGCATGTACGAGCAGTACTTC. This encodes CASSQGGGMYEQYF.

V usage is TRBV28 and J usage is TRBJ1-6; no clear D gene. This CDR3 contains 15 residues. Per germline, CDR1 MDHEN and CDR2 SYDVKM. V was shortened by 2 bases and J by 6 bases, with 11 bases between the two germline ends. For the CDR3, the DNA is TGTGCCAGCAGTTTAGTCGGGGTGGGTAATTCACCCCTCCACTTT. Translation gives CASSLVGVGNSPLHF.

The genes are TRBV27 and TRBJ2-7, with 7 bases aligning to TRBD1. This CDR3 comprises 14 residues. The trim removed 6 bases at V and 1 base at J, leaving 6 bases unmatched. Germline lookup yields CDR1 MNHEY and CDR2 SMNVEV (reference sequence). The chain's CDR3 is CASRLQGISYEQYF. The CDR3 DNA is TGTGCCAGCAGATTACAGGGGATTTCCTACGAGCAGTACTTC.

V gene TRBV28 combines with J gene TRBJ1-6; perhaps TRBD1 as D (5 bases). Germline V gives CDR1 MDHEN, CDR2 SYDVKM. With 3 bases removed from V and 7 bases from J, the gap between germline ends came to 19 bases. The CDR3 length is 17 residues. CDR3 in DNA: TGTGCCAGCAGTTTGCCCCAACAGCCAGGGTGGAATTCACCCCTCCACTTT. It is translated as CASSLPQQPGWNSPLHF. The complete variable domain, with remaining parts taken from reference TRBV28 and TRBJ1-6, reads DVKVTQSSRYLVKRTGEKVFLECVQDMDHENMFWYRQDPGLGLRLIYFSYDVKMKEKGDIPEGYSVSREKKERFSLILESASTNQTSMYLCASSLPQQPGWNSPLHFGNGTRLTVT.

This clone has just a few counts. The chain carries TRBV28 and TRBJ2-7; 8 bases agree with TRBD1. Germline assignment: CDR1 MDHEN and CDR2 SYDVKM. The CDR3 sequence is 14 residues long. After removal of 5 bases from V and 7 bases from J, the junction contained 10 bases not matched to a gene. The CDR3 loop is CASSPMDRAKEQYF. CDR3 coding DNA: TGTGCCAGCAGTCCCATGGACAGGGCCAAAGAGCAGTACTTC.